This T cell receptor beta chain comes out of a study of identical twins. This clonotype appeared many times. Germline lookup yields CDR1 SNHLY and CDR2 FYNNEI. The CDR3 runs 11 residues. Trimming shortened V by 3 bases and J by 7 bases, and 6 bases separated the two germline ends. TCRdb fed the 5' RACE reads into MiXCR, producing one record per CDR3 protein. The repertoire holds roughly 710,000 distinct CDR3 sequences, roughly 6.2% seen once, with approximately 2% in the top ten. The chain has TRBV2 and TRBJ2-5; D is undetermined. This clonotype originated in a man aged 18 to 29 in good health. Sequenced material: naive T cells sorted from blood. CDR3 region: CASSEDVTQYF. CDR3 DNA sequence: TGTGCCAGCAGTGAGGACGTGACCCAGTACTTC.